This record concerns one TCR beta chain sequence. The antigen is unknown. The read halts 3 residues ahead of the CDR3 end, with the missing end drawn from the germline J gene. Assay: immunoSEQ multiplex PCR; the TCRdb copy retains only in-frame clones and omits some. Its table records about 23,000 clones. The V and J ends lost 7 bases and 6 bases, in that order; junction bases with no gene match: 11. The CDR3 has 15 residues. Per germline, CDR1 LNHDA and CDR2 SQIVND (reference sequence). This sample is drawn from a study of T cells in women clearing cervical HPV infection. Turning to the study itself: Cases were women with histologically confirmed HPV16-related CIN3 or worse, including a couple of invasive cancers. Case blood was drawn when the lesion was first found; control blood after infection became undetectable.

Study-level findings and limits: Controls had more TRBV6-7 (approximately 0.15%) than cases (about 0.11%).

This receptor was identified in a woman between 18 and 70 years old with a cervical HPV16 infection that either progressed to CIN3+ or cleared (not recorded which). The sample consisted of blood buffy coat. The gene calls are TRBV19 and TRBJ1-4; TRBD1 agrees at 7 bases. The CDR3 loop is CASTDRAPSDEKLFF. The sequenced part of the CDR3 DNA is TGTGCCAGTACAGACAGGGCGCCATCGGATGAAAAA.